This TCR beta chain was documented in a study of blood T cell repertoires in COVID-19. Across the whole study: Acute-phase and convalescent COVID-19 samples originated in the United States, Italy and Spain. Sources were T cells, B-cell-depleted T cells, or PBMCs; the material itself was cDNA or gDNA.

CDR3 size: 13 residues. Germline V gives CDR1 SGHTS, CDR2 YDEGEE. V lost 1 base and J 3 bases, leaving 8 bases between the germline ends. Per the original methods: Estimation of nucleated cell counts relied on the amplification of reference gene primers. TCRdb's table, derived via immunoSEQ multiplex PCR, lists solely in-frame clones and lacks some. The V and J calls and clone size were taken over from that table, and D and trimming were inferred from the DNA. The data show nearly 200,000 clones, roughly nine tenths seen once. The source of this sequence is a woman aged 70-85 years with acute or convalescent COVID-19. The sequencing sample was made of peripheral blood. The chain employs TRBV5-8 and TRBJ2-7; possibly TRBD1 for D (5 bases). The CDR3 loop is CASSLIQGYEQYF. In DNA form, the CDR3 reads TGTGCCAGCAGCTTGATTCAGGGCTACGAGCAGTACTTC. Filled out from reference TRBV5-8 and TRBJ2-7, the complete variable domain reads EAGVTQSPTHLIKTRGQQATLRCSPISGHTSVYWYQQALGLGLQFLLWYDEGEERNRGNFPPRFSGRQFPNYSSELNVNALELEDSALYLCASSLIQGYEQYFGPGTRLTVT.